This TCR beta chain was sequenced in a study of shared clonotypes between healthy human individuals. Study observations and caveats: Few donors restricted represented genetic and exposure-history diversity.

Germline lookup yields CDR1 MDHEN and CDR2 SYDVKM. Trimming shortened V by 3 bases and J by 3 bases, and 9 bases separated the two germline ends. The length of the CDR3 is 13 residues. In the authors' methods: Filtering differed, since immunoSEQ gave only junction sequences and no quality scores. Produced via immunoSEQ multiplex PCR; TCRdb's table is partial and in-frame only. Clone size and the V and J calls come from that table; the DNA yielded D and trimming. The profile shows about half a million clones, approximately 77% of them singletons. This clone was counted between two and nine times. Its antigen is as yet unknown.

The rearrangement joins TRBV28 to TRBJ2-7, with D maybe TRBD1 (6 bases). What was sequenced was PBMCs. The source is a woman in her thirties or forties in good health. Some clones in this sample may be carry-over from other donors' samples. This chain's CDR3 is CASSLNRVYEQYF. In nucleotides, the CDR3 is TGTGCCAGCAGTTTGAACAGGGTCTACGAGCAGTACTTC.